This T cell receptor beta chain stems from a study of beta chain features in type 1 diabetes. Overall study: Healthy donors and patients showed comparable age, gender and cell yields.

Of the isolated RNA, all was reverse transcribed, and so the sequenced material was expressed TCRB transcripts. Assay used: immunoSEQ multiplex PCR; TCRdb lists only in-frame clones, some missing. The table has fewer than 900,000 clones, roughly a sixth seen once. Sorted populations all exceeded 98% purity. This clone was found a few times. Its antigen is not known. Regarding the study as a whole: Whether HLA type influences TCRB rearrangement remained unresolved here. The naive, central memory and Treg TCRB repertoires of patients appeared to be more similar to one another than those of healthy donors.

Sequences were obtained from naive CD4+ T cells from blood. This TCR derives from a woman aged 18-35 years in good health.

The CDR3 sequence is CASSFTGVEQYF. The DNA for the CDR3 is TGTGCCAGCAGCTTCACAGGGGTCGAGCAGTACTTC. V gene TRBV7-6 combines with J gene TRBJ2-7; 7 nucleotides align to TRBD1. Germline values: CDR1 SGHVS, CDR2 FNYEAQ. CDR3 length: 12 residues. V shed 3 bases, J shed 6 bases, and the junction held 2 bases outside the gene matches.